A single T cell receptor beta chain is shown here with its context. The length of the CDR3 is 17 residues. Trimming removed 5 bases from V and 2 bases from J, with 19 bases in between. Germline V gene data show CDR1 as LNHDA and CDR2 as SQIVND (reference sequence). A Seattle source enrolled patients during active infection and followed them longitudinally. In the authors' workflow: Amplification of reference gene primers was used by the study to estimate nucleated cell counts. TCRdb's copy holds only in-frame clones and misses some; the assay was immunoSEQ multiplex PCR. From that table come the V and J calls and clone size; the DNA was used to work out D and trimming. Of hundreds of thousands of clones in the sample, approximately 89% are singletons; the top ten hold roughly 10%. This entry is derived from a study of blood T cell repertoires in COVID-19. Study-wide background: The United States, Italy and Spain supplied acute and convalescent COVID-19 samples. Sources were T cells, B-cell-depleted T cells, or PBMCs; the material itself was cDNA or gDNA.

The sample was peripheral blood. The clonotype comes from a woman in her sixties or seventies with COVID-19, enrolled during active disease. The rearrangement joins TRBV19 to TRBJ1-5; a weak D match, TRBD1 (6 bases). The chain's CDR3 is CASSYRRGGTGNQPQHF. In nucleotides, the CDR3 is TGTGCCAGTAGTTATCGACGAGGGGGTACGGGCAATCAGCCCCAGCATTTT.